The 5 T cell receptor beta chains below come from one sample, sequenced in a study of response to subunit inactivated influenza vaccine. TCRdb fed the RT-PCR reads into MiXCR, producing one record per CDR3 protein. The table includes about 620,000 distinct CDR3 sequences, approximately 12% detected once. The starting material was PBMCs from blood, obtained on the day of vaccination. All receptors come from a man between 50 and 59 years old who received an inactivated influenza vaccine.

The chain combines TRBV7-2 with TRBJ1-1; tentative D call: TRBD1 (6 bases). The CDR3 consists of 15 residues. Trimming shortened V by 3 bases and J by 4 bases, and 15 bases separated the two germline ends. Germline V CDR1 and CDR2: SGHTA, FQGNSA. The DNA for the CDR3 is TGTGCCAGCAGCTTCCTTGGGGGGCTCGGCACTGAAGCTTTCTTT. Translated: CASSFLGGLGTEAFF. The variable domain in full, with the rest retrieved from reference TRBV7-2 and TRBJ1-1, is GAGVSQSPSNKVTEKGKDVELRCDPISGHTALYWYRQSLGQGLEFLIYFQGNSAPDKSGLPSDRFSAERTGGSVSTLTIQRTQQEDSAVYLCASSFLGGLGTEAFFGQGTRLTVV.

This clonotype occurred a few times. The CDR3 reads CASSLSPADNSYEQYF. The CDR3 coding sequence is TGCGCCAGCAGCTTGTCACCAGCGGATAATTCCTACGAGCAGTACTTC. The chain has TRBV5-1 and TRBJ2-7, with D perhaps TRBD2 (5 bases). The length of the CDR3 is 16 residues. The germline V gene has CDR1 SGHRS and CDR2 YFSETQ. V lost 1 base, J lost 1 base, and 15 bases lay in between.

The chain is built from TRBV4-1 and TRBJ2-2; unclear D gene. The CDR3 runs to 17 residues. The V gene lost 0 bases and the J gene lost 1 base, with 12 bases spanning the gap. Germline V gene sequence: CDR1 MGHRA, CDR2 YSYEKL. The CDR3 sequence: CASSQDFSAMNTGELFF. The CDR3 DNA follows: TGCGCCAGCAGCCAAGACTTCAGTGCCATGAACACCGGGGAGCTGTTTTTT.

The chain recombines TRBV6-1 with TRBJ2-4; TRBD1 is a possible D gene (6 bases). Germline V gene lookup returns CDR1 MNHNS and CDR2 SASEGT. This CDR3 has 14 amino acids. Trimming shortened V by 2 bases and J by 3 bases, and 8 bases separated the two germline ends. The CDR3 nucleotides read TGTGCCAGCAGTGAACAGGGGCGCAAAAACATTCAGTACTTC. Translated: CASSEQGRKNIQYF.

For the CDR3, the DNA is TGCAGCGTTGTTCGGGGGGGCTACAATGAGCAGTTCTTC. Its translation is CSVVRGGYNEQFF. The chain is built from TRBV29-1 and TRBJ2-1, with TRBD2 identical over 8 bases. This CDR3 is 13 amino acids long. Germline assignment: CDR1 SQVTM and CDR2 ANQGSEA. V shed 4 bases, J shed 3 bases, and the junction held 2 bases outside the gene matches.